These 25 T cell receptor beta chains came from one sample sequenced in a study of T-cell memory formation after mild COVID-19. TCRdb analysed the 5' RACE reads with MiXCR anew, one entry per CDR3 protein. The sample has 300,000 or so distinct CDR3 sequences; more than 15% are singletons. The sequencing sample was made of PBMCs or a T cell subset sorted from them (not recorded which). These receptors originate from a man aged 18 to 30 who had mild COVID-19 (a few samples of this study predate the infection). Cell type and time point are not known.

The chain employs TRBV5-6 and TRBJ2-7, with 9 bases lining up with TRBD1. The CDR3 runs 13 residues. The trim removed 0 bases at V and 7 bases at J, leaving 2 bases unmatched. The germline gives CDR1 SGHDT, CDR2 YYEEEE. This CDR3 reads CASSLDRGPEQYV. CDR3 sequence (DNA): TGTGCCAGCAGCTTGGACAGGGGGCCGGAGCAGTACGTC.

This clonotype came up a few times. In DNA form, the CDR3 reads TGTGCCAGCCCGGCGGCAGATACGCAGTATTTT. Protein: CASPAADTQYF. The chain is built from TRBV7-9 and TRBJ2-3; D gene unclear. The CDR3 contains 11 residues. V shed 8 bases and J shed 4 bases, with 7 bases lying between them. Germline CDR1 and CDR2: SEHNR and FQNEAQ (reference sequence).

The rearrangement links TRBV19 to TRBJ1-2; 12 positions agree with TRBD1. The CDR3 has 17 amino acids. Germline CDR1 is LNHDA and CDR2 is SQIVND (reference sequence). V lost 7 bases and J lost 4; bases outside the gene matches: 13. The CDR3 protein is CASTPPPGTGGGYGYTF. The CDR3 DNA reads TGTGCCAGTACCCCTCCCCCCGGGACAGGGGGCGGCTATGGCTACACCTTC.

This rearrangement joins TRBV12-3 or TRBV12-4 to TRBJ1-2; 8 bases match TRBD1. This CDR3 contains 15 residues. The V segment lost 9 bases and the J segment 0 bases; nucleotides outside the gene matches: 9. CDR3 amino acids: CASSDREGSNYGYTF. The CDR3 nucleotides are TGTGCCAGTTCGGACAGGGAAGGATCTAACTATGGCTACACCTTC.

This clonotype was counted only a few times. This chain connects TRBV29-1 to TRBJ1-1; D might be TRBD1 (5 bases). Trimming pared 5 bases from V and 5 bases from J, leaving 15 bases between. This CDR3 has 13 amino acids. Per the germline V gene, CDR1 is SQVTM and CDR2 is ANQGSEA. CDR3 nucleotide sequence: TGCAGCGTTCAGCAGGGTGTGTTTACTGAAGCTTTCTTT. Amino acids: CSVQQGVFTEAFF. The full variable domain, with the rest looked up from reference TRBV29-1 and TRBJ1-1, is SAVISQKPSRDICQRGTSLTIQCQVDSQVTMMFWYRQQPGQSLTLIATANQGSEATYESGFVIDKFPISRPNLTFSTLTVSNMSPEDSSIYLCSVQQGVFTEAFFGQGTRLTVV.

The rearrangement joins TRBV5-1 to TRBJ2-3; 7 bases align to TRBD1. With V trimmed by 2 bases and J by 9 bases, 12 bases remained unmatched. CDR1 is SGHRS and CDR2 is YFSETQ in the germline V gene. The CDR3 contains 15 residues. The CDR3 nucleotides are TGCGCCAGCAGCTTCCTACAGGGGTCCCTCGAGACGCAGTATTTT. Amino acid sequence: CASSFLQGSLETQYF.

This clonotype was seen ten or more times. The V call is TRBV4-1, the J call TRBJ1-5; D ambiguous. CDR1 and CDR2 (germline): MGHRA, YSYEKL. V lost 0 bases to trimming and J lost 2 bases, with 5 bases between them. The CDR3 consists of 14 residues. CDR3 loop: CASSQDPGNQPQHF. For the CDR3, the DNA is TGCGCCAGCAGCCAAGATCCCGGCAATCAGCCCCAGCATTTT.

The chain links TRBV20-1 to TRBJ2-2; D possibly corresponds to TRBD2 (5 bases). CDR1 is DFQATT and CDR2 is SNEGSKA in the germline V gene (reference sequence). V was clipped by 3 bases and J by 9 bases, with 14 bases between them. This CDR3 comprises 13 residues. CDR3 sequence reads: CSARTIAPRELFF. The CDR3 DNA follows: TGCAGTGCTAGGACTATCGCGCCTCGGGAGCTGTTTTTT.

The table lists this clonotype with a few counts. This chain links TRBV5-6 with TRBJ2-5; 8 nucleotides agree with TRBD2. Germline V gene lookup returns CDR1 SGHDT and CDR2 YYEEEE. Trimming cost V 4 bases and J 3 bases; bases outside gene matches: 14. The CDR3 consists of 17 residues. The CDR3 spells CASSVLGPGLGEETQYF. The DNA of the CDR3 is TGTGCCAGCAGCGTACTCGGACCGGGACTAGGGGAAGAGACCCAGTACTTC.

This rearrangement joins TRBV6-2 or TRBV6-3 to TRBJ2-1; perhaps TRBD1 as D (5 bases). V lost 7 bases to trimming and J lost 8 bases, with 12 bases between them. Germline CDR1 MNHEY, CDR2 SVGEGT. This CDR3 has 12 residues. The CDR3 reads CASTQGADEQFF. The CDR3 coding sequence is TGTGCCAGCACCCAGGGCGCGGATGAGCAGTTCTTC.

This clonotype was counted a few times. The chain is built from TRBV5-1 and TRBJ2-3; no reliable D call. V lost 0 bases, J lost 6 bases, and 20 bases lay in between. CDR3 length: 17 residues. Looked up from germline, CDR1 is SGHRS and CDR2 is YFSETQ. The CDR3 sequence is CASSLARTGPALDTQYF. The DNA of the CDR3 is TGCGCCAGCAGCTTGGCCCGGACGGGCCCGGCCCTCGATACGCAGTATTTT.

The chain employs TRBV15 and TRBJ1-1; possible D gene TRBD1, 6 bases. The germline V gene encodes CDR1 LNHNV and CDR2 YYDKDF (reference sequence). This CDR3 comprises 11 residues. V shed 11 bases and J shed 10 bases, with 17 bases lying between them. The CDR3 reads CAAGYRTVAFF. The DNA of the CDR3 is TGTGCCGCCGGCTACAGGACAGTAGCTTTCTTT. Together with reference TRBV15 and TRBJ1-1, the CDR3 gives the full variable domain: DAMVIQNPRYQVTQFGKPVTLSCSQTLNHNVMYWYQQKSSQAPKLLFHYYDKDFNNEADTPDNFQSRRPNTSFCFLDIRSPGLGDTAMYLCAAGYRTVAFFGQGTRLTVV.

The chain employs TRBV5-1 and TRBJ1-2; D possibly corresponds to TRBD1 (5 bases). Germline values: CDR1 SGHRS, CDR2 YFSETQ. Trimming pared 0 bases from V and 6 bases from J, leaving 12 bases between. The CDR3 runs 14 residues. CDR3 amino acids: CASSLATEGNGYTF. The CDR3 DNA reads TGCGCCAGCAGCTTGGCGACAGAGGGTAATGGCTACACCTTC.

The chain is built from TRBV20-1 and TRBJ2-1; no definite D call. V lost 0 bases to trimming and J lost 8 bases, with 17 bases between them. The V gene's germline CDR1 is DFQATT and CDR2 SNEGSKA (reference sequence). The CDR3 extends over 15 amino acids. The CDR3 region is CSARDRIQPVHEQFF. The CDR3 DNA reads as TGCAGTGCTAGAGATCGAATACAGCCTGTCCATGAGCAGTTCTTC.

V usage is TRBV5-1 and J usage is TRBJ1-6; TRBD1 agrees at 9 bases. This CDR3 spans 15 amino acids. The germline gives CDR1 SGHRS, CDR2 YFSETQ. V shed 0 bases, J shed 10 bases, and the junction held 5 bases outside the gene matches. CDR3 in amino acids: CASSLAGQGLSPLHF. For the CDR3, the DNA is TGCGCCAGCAGCTTGGCGGGACAGGGCCTCTCACCCCTCCACTTT.

The chain combines TRBV5-1 with TRBJ2-5; D might be TRBD2 (5 bases). The CDR3 is 17 residues long. V was cut by 1 base and J by 1 base, with 17 bases left in between. The V gene's germline CDR1 is SGHRS and CDR2 YFSETQ. The CDR3 is CASSLNLRLARQETQYF. In DNA, the CDR3 is TGCGCCAGCAGCTTGAATCTCCGGCTAGCCCGCCAAGAGACCCAGTACTTC.

This chain connects TRBV2 to TRBJ2-5, with D perhaps TRBD1 (7 bases). The germline CDR1 and CDR2 sequences are SNHLY and FYNNEI. V dropped 6 bases and J dropped 4 bases, with 18 bases sitting between them. The length of the CDR3 is 15 residues. DNA for the CDR3: TGTGCCAGCAGCGCCCAGGGGGGAGAAGGAGAGACCCAGTACTTC. Amino acid sequence: CASSAQGGEGETQYF.

This clonotype was detected only a few times. The rearrangement links TRBV21-1 to TRBJ1-5; no check of the table's D call, TRBD1, against the DNA was made. TRBV21-1 is a documented pseudogene. The CDR3 runs 17 residues. The CDR3 nucleotides read TGTGCCAGCAGACGAGGAACAGGGGGCGAAAGGTCTCAGCCCCAGCATTTT. Amino acids: CASRRGTGGERSQPQHF.

The chain recombines TRBV7-2 with TRBJ2-1, with D unresolved. The CDR3 length is 11 residues. V lost 2 bases and J lost 8, with 4 bases in between. The germline V gene has CDR1 SGHTA and CDR2 FQGNSA. The CDR3 reads CASSLLYEQFF. CDR3 bases: TGTGCCAGCAGCTTATTATATGAGCAGTTCTTC.

This clonotype was detected a few times. The chain carries TRBV7-9 and TRBJ2-7; the D gene is possibly TRBD1 (7 bases). The germline gives CDR1 SEHNR, CDR2 FQNEAQ (reference sequence). The CDR3 sequence is 16 residues long. Trimming cost V 4 bases and J 2 bases, with 18 bases left between them. DNA for the CDR3: TGTGCCAGCAGCTCGTCGGAGGCGGGGACAGCCTACGAGCAGTACTTC. This gives the protein CASSSSEAGTAYEQYF.

The chain has TRBV7-9 and TRBJ1-2; D gene ambiguous. In germline, CDR1 is SEHNR, CDR2 FQNEAQ (reference sequence). CDR3 length: 12 residues. Deletions cut 5 bases from V and 7 bases from J, with 11 bases between. The CDR3 reads CASSLEEGGYTF. CDR3 sequence (DNA): TGTGCCAGCAGCCTAGAGGAGGGTGGCTACACCTTC.

This rearrangement joins TRBV29-1 to TRBJ2-4, with TRBD2 as a possible D gene (6 bases). The CDR3 loop spans 12 amino acids. V was clipped by 4 bases and J by 7 bases, with 11 bases between them. Germline CDR1 SQVTM, CDR2 ANQGSEA. The CDR3 DNA follows: TGCAGCGTTGCGTACGGGGGTAACATTCAGTACTTC. Its translation is CSVAYGGNIQYF.

This sequence joins TRBV7-3 and TRBJ2-3; 8 nucleotides align to TRBD2. The CDR3 is 16 residues long. V gave up 5 bases and J gave up 0 bases; unmatched junction bases: 7. Germline loops: CDR1 SGHTA, CDR2 FQGTGA. CDR3 DNA: TGTGCCAGCAGCAACCGGGAGGGGCCTAGCACAGATACGCAGTATTTT. This translates into CASSNREGPSTDTQYF.

The sample holds many counts of this clonotype. CDR3 coding DNA: TGCGCCAGCAGCGAGGAAGGGAGGGAGACCCAGTACTTC. Translation: CASSEEGRETQYF. The rearrangement links TRBV4-3 to TRBJ2-5; possibly TRBD2 for D (6 bases). This CDR3 has 13 amino acids. From germline, CDR1 is LGHNA and CDR2 YSLEER. Trimming took 5 bases from V and 5 from J, leaving 12 bases between them.

There are many counts of this clonotype. This chain connects TRBV10-1 to TRBJ2-7; D is unclear. This CDR3 contains 13 residues. Germline V gene sequence: CDR1 WNHNN, CDR2 SYGVQD (reference sequence). V was pared by 4 bases and J by 6 bases, with 13 bases between. CDR3 residues: CASSATLLLEQYF. The DNA for the CDR3 is TGCGCCAGCAGTGCCACCCTTCTCCTCGAGCAGTACTTC.